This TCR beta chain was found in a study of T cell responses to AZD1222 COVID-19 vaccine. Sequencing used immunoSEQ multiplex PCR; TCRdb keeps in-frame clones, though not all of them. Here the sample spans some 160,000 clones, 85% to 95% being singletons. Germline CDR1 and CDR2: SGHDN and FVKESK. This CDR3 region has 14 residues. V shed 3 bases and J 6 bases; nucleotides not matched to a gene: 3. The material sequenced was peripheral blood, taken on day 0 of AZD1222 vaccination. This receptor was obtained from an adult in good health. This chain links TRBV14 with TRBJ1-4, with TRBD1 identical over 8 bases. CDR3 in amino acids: CASSHYRGYEKLFF. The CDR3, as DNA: TGTGCCAGCAGCCACTACAGGGGGTATGAAAAACTGTTTTTT.